The 3 T cell receptor beta chains given below trace back to one sample, sequenced in a study of blood T cells in healthy people across ages. It was with a sample-barcoded 5' primer and a J-beta primer mix that a second PCR of roughly 7 to 12 cycles was run. MiXCR was run by TCRdb on the 5' RACE reads, yielding one entry per CDR3 protein. Among some 1.5 million distinct CDR3 sequences, roughly 28% were seen once, and the ten largest hold 7.7%. The sample was blood. These receptors all stem from a woman aged 25 to 39 in good health.

V is TRBV4-2 and J is TRBJ2-1, with 12 bases aligning to TRBD2. J lost 0 bases, V lost 1 base, and 10 bases had no gene match. The CDR3 consists of 20 residues. Germline CDR1 and CDR2: LGHNA and YNFKEQ. The CDR3 DNA reads as TGTGCCAGCAGCCAAGTCCGCCTAGCGGGGGGGATCTTCTCCTACAATGAGCAGTTCTTC. Protein product: CASSQVRLAGGIFSYNEQFF.

This clonotype was detected ten times or more. The CDR3 loop reads CASSLTQSTDTQYF. The CDR3, as DNA: TGCGCCAGCAGCTTGACCCAGTCTACAGATACGCAGTATTTT. The chain combines TRBV5-1 with TRBJ2-3, with unresolved D. Germline assignment: CDR1 SGHRS and CDR2 YFSETQ. V lost 1 base and J lost 3, with 9 bases in between. The CDR3 spans 14 residues.

This clonotype was seen many times. The rearrangement joins TRBV9 to TRBJ2-7; 9 bases map to TRBD2. The CDR3 runs to 15 residues. Per the germline V gene, CDR1 is SGDLS and CDR2 is YYNGEE. V shed 0 bases and J 2 bases; nucleotides not matched to a gene: 3. Here the CDR3 reads CASSVEAGGAYEQYF. The CDR3 DNA reads TGTGCCAGCAGCGTAGAAGCGGGGGGTGCCTACGAGCAGTACTTC.